This entry lists 5 T cell receptor beta chains sequenced from one sample in a study of control samples from healthy donors and cancer patients. The method was immunoSEQ multiplex PCR; TCRdb's version includes in-frame clones alone and lacks a portion of them. The repertoire holds roughly 120,000 clones, with about 95% as singletons. Sequencing input: blood. The receptors stem from a man aged 25 to 40 in good health.

This clone occurred once. The V gene is TRBV18, the J gene TRBJ1-1; D uncertain. The CDR3 length is 12 residues. With 3 bases removed from V and 4 bases from J, the gap between germline ends came to 6 bases. Germline V gives CDR1 KGHSH, CDR2 LQKENI. The CDR3 here is CASSPQGTEAFF. The CDR3 nucleotides are TGTGCCAGCTCACCTCAAGGCACTGAAGCTTTCTTT.

The genes are TRBV7-2 and TRBJ1-5; tentative D call: TRBD1 (6 bases). CDR3 length: 14 residues. V was cut by 1 base and J by 6 bases, with 10 bases left in between. Germline lookup yields CDR1 SGHTA and CDR2 FQGNSA. The CDR3 sequence: CASSLGTAIQPQHF. DNA for the CDR3: TGTGCCAGCAGCTTAGGGACAGCTATTCAGCCCCAGCATTTT.

This chain uses TRBV12-3 or TRBV12-4 with TRBJ1-1, with D possibly TRBD1 on 5 matching bases. CDR3 length: 13 amino acids. Trimming shortened V by 3 bases and J by 4 bases, and 9 bases separated the two germline ends. CDR3 region: CASSFGGGTEAFF. The CDR3 DNA follows: TGTGCCAGCAGTTTTGGGGGAGGCACTGAAGCTTTCTTT.

This clone has just one count. This chain links TRBV6-2 or TRBV6-3 with TRBJ1-5; 8 bases line up with TRBD1. CDR3 length equals 16 residues. The germline V gene has CDR1 MNHEY and CDR2 SVGEGT. The trim removed 2 bases at V and 3 bases at J, leaving 6 bases unmatched. CDR3 DNA: TGTGCCAGCAGTTACGTGGACAGGGCAATCAATCAGCCCCAGCATTTT. This sequence encodes CASSYVDRAINQPQHF.

On this clone itself: This CDR3 is also generated by other DNA sequences in the sample. The chain joins TRBV3-1 (or the pseudogene TRBV3-2) to TRBJ2-2; D may be TRBD1 (5 bases). The germline gives CDR1 LGHDT, CDR2 YNNKEL (reference sequence). Trimming cost V 1 base and J 5 bases, with 5 bases left between them. The CDR3 length is 13 residues. The CDR3 nucleotides read TGTGCCAGCAGCCAAGCAGGGACCGGGGAGCTGTTTTTT. Its translation is CASSQAGTGELFF.